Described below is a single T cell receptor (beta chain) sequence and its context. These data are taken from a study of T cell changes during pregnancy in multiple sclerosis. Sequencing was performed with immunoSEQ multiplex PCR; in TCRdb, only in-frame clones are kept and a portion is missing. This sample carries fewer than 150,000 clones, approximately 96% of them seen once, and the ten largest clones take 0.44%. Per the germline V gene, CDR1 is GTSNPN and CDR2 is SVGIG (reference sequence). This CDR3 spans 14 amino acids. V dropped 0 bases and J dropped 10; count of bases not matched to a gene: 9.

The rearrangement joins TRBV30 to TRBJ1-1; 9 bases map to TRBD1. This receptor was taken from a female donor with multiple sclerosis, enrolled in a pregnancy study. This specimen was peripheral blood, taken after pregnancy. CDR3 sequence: CAWSVLVGQGRAFF. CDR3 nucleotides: TGTGCCTGGAGTGTACTAGTTGGACAGGGGAGAGCTTTCTTT. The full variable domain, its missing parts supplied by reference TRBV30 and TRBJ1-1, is SQTIHQWPATLVQPVGSPLSLECTVEGTSNPNLYWYRQAAGRGLQLLFYSVGIGQISSEVPQNLSASRPQDRQFILSSKKLLLSDSGFYLCAWSVLVGQGRAFFGQGTRLTVV.